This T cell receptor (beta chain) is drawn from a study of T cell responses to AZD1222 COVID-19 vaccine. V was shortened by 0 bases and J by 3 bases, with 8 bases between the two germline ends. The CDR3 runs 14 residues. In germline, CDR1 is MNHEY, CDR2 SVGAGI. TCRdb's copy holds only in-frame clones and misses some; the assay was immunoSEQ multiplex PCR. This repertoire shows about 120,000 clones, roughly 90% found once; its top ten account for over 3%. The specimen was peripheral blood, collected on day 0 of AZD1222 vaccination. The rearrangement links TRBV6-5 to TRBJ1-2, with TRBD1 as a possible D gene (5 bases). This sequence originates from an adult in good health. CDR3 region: CASSYSGEYYGYTF. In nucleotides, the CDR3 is TGTGCCAGCAGTTACTCAGGGGAATACTATGGCTACACCTTC.